Following are 5 T cell receptor beta chains from one sample sequenced in a study of T-cell reconstitution after alpha-beta-depleted transplantation in children. Unique molecular identifiers tagged the TCRbeta library. TCRdb redid the calling of the PCR reads with MiXCR, one entry per CDR3 protein. The data show hundreds of thousands of distinct CDR3 sequences, roughly 14% seen once. This material consisted of PBMCs, taken before TCRalphabeta/CD19-depleted stem cell transplant. All receptors derive from a girl aged 2 to 10 with congenital amegakaryocytic thrombocytopenia, due to receive a stem cell transplant.

V usage is TRBV14 and J usage is TRBJ2-3, with D unresolved. Germline CDR1 is SGHDN and CDR2 is FVKESK. The CDR3 totals 13 residues. Trimming pared 5 bases from V and 5 bases from J, leaving 11 bases between. DNA for the CDR3: TGTGCCAGCAGCGGGTTGGCGCTAGATACGCAGTATTTT. As protein: CASSGLALDTQYF.

This clonotype was counted a few times. The rearrangement uses TRBV27 and TRBJ2-1; no clear D. The germline CDR1 and CDR2 sequences are MNHEY and SMNVEV (reference sequence). CDR3 length: 16 amino acids. Trimming shortened V by 2 bases and J by 3 bases, and 14 bases separated the two germline ends. The CDR3 here is CASSLMLVGDYNEQFF. CDR3 bases: TGTGCCAGCAGTTTAATGTTGGTTGGAGACTACAATGAGCAGTTCTTC.

In this sample, this clonotype turned up once. The V call is TRBV7-2, the J call TRBJ2-1; 9 bases fit TRBD2. Germline loops: CDR1 SGHTA, CDR2 FQGNSA. The trim removed 6 bases at V and 5 bases at J, leaving 14 bases unmatched. The CDR3 is 17 residues long. The CDR3 is CASSRNIGASGNNEQFF. CDR3 coding DNA: TGTGCCAGCAGTCGAAACATCGGGGCTAGCGGGAACAATGAGCAGTTCTTC. The full variable domain, completed using reference TRBV7-2 and TRBJ2-1, is GAGVSQSPSNKVTEKGKDVELRCDPISGHTALYWYRQSLGQGLEFLIYFQGNSAPDKSGLPSDRFSAERTGGSVSTLTIQRTQQEDSAVYLCASSRNIGASGNNEQFFGPGTRLTVL.

Ten or more counts support this clonotype. CDR3 sequence (DNA): TGTGCCAGCAGCTTCTCGCTAGCGAGTAACACCGGGGAGCTGTTTTTT. Amino acids: CASSFSLASNTGELFF. The chain is built from TRBV7-2 and TRBJ2-2; D is perhaps TRBD2 (6 bases). From germline, CDR1 is SGHTA and CDR2 FQGNSA. The CDR3 is 16 residues long. Trimming shortened V by 3 bases and J by 2 bases, and 13 bases separated the two germline ends.

Many counts were recorded for this clonotype. The chain links TRBV29-1 to TRBJ1-1, with D perhaps matching TRBD1 (6 bases). V lost 4 bases, J lost 4 bases, and 16 bases lay in between. There are 14 residues in the CDR3. CDR1 is SQVTM, CDR2 ANQGSEA, per germline. The CDR3 region has the DNA TGCAGCGTTGGGCCTAGACAGGTCAGCACTGAAGCTTTCTTT. This encodes CSVGPRQVSTEAFF.